This T cell receptor (beta chain) was captured by sequencing in a study of blood T cell repertoires in COVID-19. Measured with immunoSEQ multiplex PCR; TCRdb has only the in-frame clones, and not every one. Among around 140,000 clones listed, about 92% were seen once. This CDR3 is built from 15 residues. V lost 3 bases, J lost 14 bases, and 16 bases stayed unmatched. Germline CDR1 SGHNT, CDR2 YENEEA. The clonotype originates from a human donor in a cohort sampled during active COVID-19. This chain connects TRBV11-3 to TRBJ2-5, with 9 bases fitting TRBD1. Specimen: peripheral blood. The CDR3 nucleotides read TGTGCCAGCAGCTTTGGGGGACAGGGACGTGTACAAATCTACTTC. It yields the protein CASSFGGQGRVQIYF.